This paragraph covers one TCR beta chain sequence. Data came from immunoSEQ multiplex PCR; TCRdb stores just in-frame clones and leaves some out. Of 35,000 to 40,000 clones in the sample, around 82% were seen once. The sample belongs to a study of PD-L1 blockade in urothelial cancer. As for the study in general: From 2014, patients received atezolizumab, given as 1,200 mg intravenously every 3 weeks. Blood was analyzed 3 weeks (second dose) and 6 weeks after treatment start. About 90% of the roughly 30 patients were men with bladder-origin urothelial cancer.

CDR1 is SGHRS and CDR2 is YFSETQ in the germline V gene. The CDR3 contains 14 residues. Trimming took 3 bases from V and 2 from J, leaving 9 bases between them. Described time point: pretreatment peripheral blood. The specimen comprised PBMCs, sampled around atezolizumab (anti-PD-L1) treatment. The chain employs TRBV5-1 and TRBJ2-1, with TRBD2 as a possible D gene (6 bases). The sequence was obtained from a man between 60 and 75 years old with urothelial cancer. The CDR3 DNA follows: TGCGCCAGCAGCTCTAGCGCAACCTACAATGAGCAGTTCTTC. Protein product: CASSSSATYNEQFF.